The following is a T cell receptor (beta chain) sequence with its context. This entry is derived from a study of blood T cell repertoires in COVID-19. Study-level information: Samples taken during acute and convalescent COVID-19 were collected in the United States, Italy and Spain. In each case, the material was cDNA or gDNA derived from T cells, B-cell-depleted T cells, or PBMCs.

The CDR3 loop spans 15 amino acids. Germline CDR1 and CDR2: SGHRS and YFSETQ. Trimming took 3 bases from V and 8 from J; bases not matched to a gene: 9. The data were produced by immunoSEQ multiplex PCR, yet TCRdb's version contains in-frame clones alone and is incomplete. This sample has about 210,000 clones, with more than 75% found just once. Sequencing was carried out using peripheral blood. The chain joins TRBV5-1 to TRBJ2-1; 9 positions agree with TRBD1. The sequence was obtained from a man in his 60s with acute or convalescent COVID-19. The CDR3 here is CASSSSRTGADEQFF. The CDR3 DNA reads as TGCGCCAGCAGCTCGAGTAGGACAGGGGCAGATGAGCAGTTCTTC.